The T cell receptor (beta chain) described here comes from a study of CD8+CD57+ T cells in acquired aplastic anemia. Looking at the study overall: Across the sorted CD4+ and CD8+ cells, DNA amounts averaged about 3.1 ug.

General study points: The number of CD8+ CDR3 sequences shared by patients and controls was approximately 30.

About this clonotype: Its target is unknown.

Profiling that covered TCR beta VDJ and CDR3 relied on genomic DNA as its template. TCRdb ran MiXCR on the reads and lists one entry per CDR3 protein. This sample carries 150,000 to 200,000 distinct CDR3 sequences, under 70% of them seen once, and the ten largest clones take 40% to 55%. The clonotype originates from a human donor with severe aplastic anemia or a healthy control (not recorded which). The sample taken for sequencing was sorted CD4+, CD8+, or CD8+CD57+ T cells (not recorded which) from PBMCs.

The CDR3, as DNA: TGTGCCAGCAGCTTAGGTGGGTTTGGGCAGCCCCAGCATTTT. Encoded protein: CASSLGGFGQPQHF. This chain uses TRBV7-2 with TRBJ1-5, with no clear D. The length of the CDR3 is 14 residues. In germline, CDR1 is SGHTA, CDR2 FQGNSA. Trimming stripped 1 base from V and 7 bases from J, with 11 bases between.